This TCR beta chain was found in a study of breast tumors, draining lymph nodes, adjacent tissues. TCRdb reprocessed the multiplex PCR reads via MiXCR and lists one record per CDR3 protein. The data hold about 94,000 distinct CDR3 sequences, with around 30% observed a single time. The CDR3 length equals 22 residues, ends included. Germline V lookup: CDR1 SEHNR, CDR2 FQNEAQ (reference sequence). Points on this clonotype: The DNA is left out, because the CDR3 cannot be placed on it with certainty; the CDR3 is given as TCRdb lists it.

The lymph nodes were axillary draining lymph nodes from breast cancer patients. This chain joins TRBV7-9 and TRBJ2-2; the table's D call of TRBD2 was not tested on the DNA. Sequencing was carried out using axillary lymph node tissue. The receptor comes from a female donor with breast cancer. Some clones in this sample may be carry-over from other donors' samples. CDR3: CASRDSLSYEQYFGPGTGELFF.